The clone carrying this TCR beta chain was detected only a few times. Its antigen is still unknown. Trimming removed 5 bases from V and 5 bases from J, with 21 bases in between. Germline lookup yields CDR1 MNHEY and CDR2 SVGAGI. This CDR3 spans 16 amino acids. This specimen comes from a study of post-analysis software for immune sequencing data. Unique molecular identifiers had been added to the TCR beta cDNA libraries. One entry per CDR3 protein results from TCRdb running MiXCR on the PCR reads. The sample lists around 500,000 distinct CDR3 sequences, less than 40% occurring once. Findings of the study overall: Patients with multiple sclerosis recorded significantly lower normalized Chao1 diversity than controls, the study found. A handful of TRBV segments were more frequent in patients than controls; TRBV5-6, TRBV5-1 and TRBV20-1 belonged to this group.

Material for sequencing was blood. The chain uses TRBV6-5 and TRBJ1-1; D might be TRBD1 (6 bases). The receptor was derived from a girl aged 2 to 17 with multiple sclerosis. The CDR3 DNA follows: TGTGCCAGCAGTAGGGGCGGGGGCCTGGTAAGGACTGAAGCTTTCTTT. Translation gives CASSRGGGLVRTEAFF.